The sequence of this T cell receptor beta chain was determined in a study of siplizumab effects on memory and regulatory T cells. Losses at the gene ends were 5 bases for V and 4 bases for J; bases not matched to a gene: 5. Germline CDR1 reads MNHEY; CDR2 reads SVGAGI. CDR3 length: 14 residues. About this clone: Its antigen is unknown.

Study results and caveats: In controls, less than 30% of mappable alloreactive CD4+ clones were Treg-derived on average, versus about 65% with siplizumab. Memory cells seemed less diverse than naive T cells, which also seemed major contributors to the alloresponse.

Here immunoSEQ multiplex PCR was the method, and the copy in TCRdb shows in-frame clones only, minus some. The sample lists 45,000 to 50,000 clones; about 88% were seen once. The receptor was isolated from a human donor in good health. The chain uses TRBV6-5 and TRBJ2-7; TRBD1 matches at 10 bases. The sample comprised naive CD8+ T cells sorted from blood. This chain's CDR3 is CASSTGQGHYEQYF. CDR3 nucleotide sequence: TGTGCCAGCAGTACGGGACAGGGGCATTACGAGCAGTACTTC.